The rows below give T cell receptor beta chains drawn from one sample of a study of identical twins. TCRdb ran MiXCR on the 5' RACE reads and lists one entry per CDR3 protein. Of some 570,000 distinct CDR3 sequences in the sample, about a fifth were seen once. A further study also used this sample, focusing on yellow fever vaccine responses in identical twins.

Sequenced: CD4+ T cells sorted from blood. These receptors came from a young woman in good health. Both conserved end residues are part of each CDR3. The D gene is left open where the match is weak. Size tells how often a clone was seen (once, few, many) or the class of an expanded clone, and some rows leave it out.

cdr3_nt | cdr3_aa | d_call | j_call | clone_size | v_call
TGTGCCAGCAGAGGCCTTGCGGGATCTGAGAATGAGCAGTTCTTC | CASRGLAGSENEQFF | NA | TRBJ2-1 | NA | TRBV6-2/TRBV6-3
TGTGCCAGCAGTCAGACAGGGATAAGCAATCAGCCCCAGCATTTT | CASSQTGISNQPQHF | TRBD1 | TRBJ1-5 | NA | TRBV2
TGTGCCAGCAGGTTTAGGTCTGGGAGCAATCAGCCCCAGCATTTT | CASRFRSGSNQPQHF | NA | TRBJ1-5 | NA | TRBV12-3/TRBV12-4
TGTGCCAGCAGCCCGAGGCGGACTGGCCACAATGAGCAGTTCTTC | CASSPRRTGHNEQFF | NA | TRBJ2-1 | NA | TRBV7-9
TGTGCCAGCAGCCTCGGACAGGGAAGCTACACCTTC | CASSLGQGSYTF | TRBD1 | TRBJ1-2 | NA | TRBV7-9
TGTGCCAGCTCACCTGGGTCACATCCGTCCTACGAGCAGTACTTC | CASSPGSHPSYEQYF | NA | TRBJ2-7 | NA | TRBV18
TGCGCCAGCAGCTCCACAGGGGGAATCTACAATGAGCAGTTCTTC | CASSSTGGIYNEQFF | TRBD1 | TRBJ2-1 | few | TRBV10-2
TGTGCCAGCAGTTTACCGGGACAGGGGGTCAACGTCCTGACTTTC | CASSLPGQGVNVLTF | TRBD1 | TRBJ2-6 | NA | TRBV3-1
TGTGCCAGCAGCCAACGCGGACAGGGGGTTCAGCAGTACTTC | CASSQRGQGVQQYF | TRBD1 | TRBJ2-7 | NA | TRBV2
TGTGCCAGCAGCCAAGTCACCGGGCTAGCGGGACTCTCCTACAATGAGCAGTTCTTC | CASSQVTGLAGLSYNEQFF | TRBD2 | TRBJ2-1 | NA | TRBV4-2
TGTGCCAGCAGTTCAGGAGGGGTCTCCTACAATGAGCAGTTCTTC | CASSSGGVSYNEQFF | NA | TRBJ2-1 | NA | TRBV11-2
TGTGCCAGCAGCCAAGATCTGCAGGGAGCAGATACGCAGTATTTT | CASSQDLQGADTQYF | NA | TRBJ2-3 | few | TRBV3-1
TGTGCCAGCAGCTTAGTAGGGACAGGGGGTCTGAATGAGCAGTTCTTC | CASSLVGTGGLNEQFF | TRBD1 | TRBJ2-1 | few | TRBV7-2
TGTGCCAGCAGTTGGGACAGGGGGTTCAGCACAGATACGCAGTATTTT | CASSWDRGFSTDTQYF | TRBD1 | TRBJ2-3 | NA | TRBV12-3/TRBV12-4
TGTGCCAGCAGCCTCGACAGGGTCACCGGGGAGCTGTTTTTT | CASSLDRVTGELFF | TRBD1 | TRBJ2-2 | many | TRBV7-2
TGTGCCACCAGTGACCCGGGACACAGGAACACCGGGGAGCTGTTTTTT | CATSDPGHRNTGELFF | NA | TRBJ2-2 | many | TRBV24-1
TGCAGTGCTAGACCAGGTGCGGGGGCCCAAGAGACCCAGTACTTC | CSARPGAGAQETQYF | NA | TRBJ2-5 | few | TRBV20-1
TGTGCCAGCAGTAACTCTCGAGGAGGGGGTACTGAGCAGTTCTTC | CASSNSRGGGTEQFF | NA | TRBJ2-1 | NA | TRBV2
TGTGCCAGCAGCCCGCGGACAGGGTCTTTGGTGTTGTTCTTC | CASSPRTGSLVLFF | TRBD1 | TRBJ2-1 | NA | TRBV7-7
TGTGCCGTTCAACGGTTTGGAGGGGGTAGAACAGATACGCAGTATTTT | CAVQRFGGGRTDTQYF | NA | TRBJ2-3 | few | TRBV12-3/TRBV12-4
TGTGCCAGTAGGCCGGGACAGGGGACTTACCAAGAGACCCAGTACTTC | CASRPGQGTYQETQYF | TRBD1 | TRBJ2-5 | few | TRBV19
TGTGCCAGCAGCCAAGACCCAGCTAGCAATCAGCCCCAGCATTTT | CASSQDPASNQPQHF | NA | TRBJ1-5 | few | TRBV3-1
TGTGCCAGCAGCGTAGGTCTCGGGACTAGCGGACCTTTCTACAATGAGCAGTTCTTC | CASSVGLGTSGPFYNEQFF | TRBD2 | TRBJ2-1 | NA | TRBV9
TGTGCCAGCAGTGAACTAGCGGGTGCCTCCTACGAGCAGTACTTC | CASSELAGASYEQYF | TRBD2 | TRBJ2-7 | few | TRBV2
TGCAGCGTTTGGGGGGCCAACGTCCTGACTTTC | CSVWGANVLTF | NA | TRBJ2-6 | once | TRBV29-1
TGCGCCAGCAGCCAGGGACAGGCTTATAATTCACCCCTCCACTTT | CASSQGQAYNSPLHF | TRBD1 | TRBJ1-6 | few | TRBV5-1
TGTGCCAGCAGTACCGCCAGGGAAACGAGCAATCAGCCCCAGCATTTT | CASSTARETSNQPQHF | NA | TRBJ1-5 | few | TRBV6-1
TGTGCCACCAGCAGCCACAGAGAGACCCAGTACTTC | CATSSHRETQYF | NA | TRBJ2-5 | NA | TRBV15
TGTGCCATCGCGAATTCGAACACTGAAGCTTTCTTT | CAIANSNTEAFF | NA | TRBJ1-1 | few | TRBV10-3
TGCAGTGCTAGCGCCTCCGTTGGCTACGAGCAGTACTTC | CSASASVGYEQYF | NA | TRBJ2-7 | few | TRBV20-1
TGCGCCAGCAGCTTCCAAGGGGGGAATGAGCAGTTCTTC | CASSFQGGNEQFF | NA | TRBJ2-1 | NA | TRBV5-1
TGCAGTGCAAGGACAGGGCTCAGCTCTGGGGCCAACGTCCTGACTTTC | CSARTGLSSGANVLTF | TRBD1 | TRBJ2-6 | NA | TRBV20-1
TGTGCCAGCAGAGGACAGGTCACCGGGGAGCTGTTTTTT | CASRGQVTGELFF | TRBD1 | TRBJ2-2 | NA | TRBV6-4
TGCGCCAGCAGCTGGGGGGGGGTCCAAGAGACCCAGTACTTC | CASSWGGVQETQYF | TRBD2 | TRBJ2-5 | few | TRBV5-1
TGTGCCACCAGTGAAGGGGGAGTGGCCAAAAACATTCAGTACTTC | CATSEGGVAKNIQYF | NA | TRBJ2-4 | once | TRBV24-1
TGTGCCAGTAGTCCCCAGGGGTTCAAAGAGACCCAGTACTTC | CASSPQGFKETQYF | NA | TRBJ2-5 | NA | TRBV19
TGTGCCAGCAGTCTTAGGGACAAAAAACGGTACTTC | CASSLRDKKRYF | NA | TRBJ2-5 | NA | TRBV12-3/TRBV12-4
TGTGCCACCCAAGAGGGGCTAGTCACAGATACGCAGTATTTT | CATQEGLVTDTQYF | NA | TRBJ2-3 | NA | TRBV2
TGTGCCAGCAGTTCCCTAGCGGGAGGTATAAATACGCAGTATTTT | CASSSLAGGINTQYF | TRBD2 | TRBJ2-3 | NA | TRBV27
TGTGCCAGCAGCGCCCCTAGGTCTCGGGGGGAAGAGACCCAGTACTTC | CASSAPRSRGEETQYF | TRBD2 | TRBJ2-5 | NA | TRBV13
TGCGCCAGCAGCCCCGGGACAGTCGCGATTGAGCAGTTCTTC | CASSPGTVAIEQFF | TRBD1 | TRBJ2-1 | few | TRBV5-1
TGTGCCAGCAGCTTTGCGGTAACCGGGGTGGCTGAGCAGTTCTTC | CASSFAVTGVAEQFF | NA | TRBJ2-1 | NA | TRBV7-6
TGTGCCAGCAGTTTATCAGGGGGCTATGGCTACACCTTC | CASSLSGGYGYTF | NA | TRBJ1-2 | NA | TRBV27
TGTGCCAGCAGCCAAGACAGGGGAAAATTATCTGGGGCCAACGTCCTGACTTTC | CASSQDRGKLSGANVLTF | NA | TRBJ2-6 | NA | TRBV4-2
TGCAGTGGTGTACGCAGTCAAGAGACCCAGTACTTC | CSGVRSQETQYF | NA | TRBJ2-5 | NA | TRBV20-1
TGTGCCAGCAGCCAAGGTCAGGTCAACTCCTACGAGCAGTACTTC | CASSQGQVNSYEQYF | NA | TRBJ2-7 | NA | TRBV4-2
TGTGCCACCAGTGAGACTAGCGGGAGCTACAATGAGCAGTTCTTC | CATSETSGSYNEQFF | TRBD2 | TRBJ2-1 | few | TRBV24-1
TGTGCCAGCAGTTTCGTGAAAAACACCGGGGAGCTGTTTTTT | CASSFVKNTGELFF | NA | TRBJ2-2 | NA | TRBV27
TGTGCCACCAGCAGAGATGTAGGGGGGGACACTCAGTACTTC | CATSRDVGGDTQYF | NA | TRBJ2-4 | NA | TRBV15
TGTGCCAGCAGCGTAGATGGGGGTTTGCTGGGGACAGATACGCAGTATTTT | CASSVDGGLLGTDTQYF | NA | TRBJ2-3 | few | TRBV9
TGTGCCAGCAGTTTAGCGCCGGGACAGGCTCATTTT | CASSLAPGQAHF | TRBD1 | TRBJ1-5 | NA | TRBV12-3/TRBV12-4
TGTGCCAGTAGTGTCCCTCAAAGATCTGGGGCCAACGTCCTGACTTTC | CASSVPQRSGANVLTF | NA | TRBJ2-6 | NA | TRBV19